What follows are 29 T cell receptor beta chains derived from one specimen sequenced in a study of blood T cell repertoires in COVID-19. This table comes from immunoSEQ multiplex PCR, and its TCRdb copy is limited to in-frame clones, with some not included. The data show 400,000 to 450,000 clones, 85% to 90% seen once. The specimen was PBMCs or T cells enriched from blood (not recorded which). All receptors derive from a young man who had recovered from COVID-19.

The CDR3 protein is CSASGTDSYEQYF. The DNA of the CDR3 is TGCAGTGCTAGTGGGACAGATTCCTACGAGCAGTACTTC. The V call is TRBV20-1, the J call TRBJ2-7; 7 nucleotides line up with TRBD1. The CDR3 covers 13 residues. Germline values: CDR1 DFQATT, CDR2 SNEGSKA (reference sequence). V shed 3 bases, J shed 1 base, and the junction held 3 bases outside the gene matches.

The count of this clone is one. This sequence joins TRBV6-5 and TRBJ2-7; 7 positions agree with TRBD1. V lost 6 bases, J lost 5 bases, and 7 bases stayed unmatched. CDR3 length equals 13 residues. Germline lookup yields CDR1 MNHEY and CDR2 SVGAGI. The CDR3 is CASSTGTVNEQYF. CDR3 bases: TGTGCCAGCAGCACCGGGACAGTAAACGAGCAGTACTTC.

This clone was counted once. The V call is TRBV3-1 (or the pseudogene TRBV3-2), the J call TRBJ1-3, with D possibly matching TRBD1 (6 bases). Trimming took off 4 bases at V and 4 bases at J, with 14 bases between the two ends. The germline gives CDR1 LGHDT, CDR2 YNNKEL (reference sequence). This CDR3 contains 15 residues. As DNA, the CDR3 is TGTGCCAGCAGCCTCCAGACAGGTTCCGGAAACACCATATATTTT. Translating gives CASSLQTGSGNTIYF.

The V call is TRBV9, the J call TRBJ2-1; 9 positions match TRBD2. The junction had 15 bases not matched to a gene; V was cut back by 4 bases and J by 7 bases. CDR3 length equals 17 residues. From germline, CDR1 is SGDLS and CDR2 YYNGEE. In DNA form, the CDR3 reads TGTGCCAGCAGCCCTCCCGGTGGTAGCGGGAGCCGAAATGAGCAGTTCTTC. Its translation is CASSPPGGSGSRNEQFF. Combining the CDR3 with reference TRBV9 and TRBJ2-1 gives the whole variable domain DSGVTQTPKHLITATGQRVTLRCSPRSGDLSVYWYQQSLDQGLQFLIQYYNGEERAKGNILERFSAQQFPDLHSELNLSSLELGDSALYFCASSPPGGSGSRNEQFFGPGTRLTVL.

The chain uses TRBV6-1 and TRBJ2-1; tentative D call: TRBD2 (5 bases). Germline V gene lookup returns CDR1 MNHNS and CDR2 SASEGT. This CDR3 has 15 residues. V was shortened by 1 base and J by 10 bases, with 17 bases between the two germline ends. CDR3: CASSEGRWVASEQFF. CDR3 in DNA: TGTGCCAGCAGTGAAGGACGGTGGGTAGCGTCCGAGCAGTTCTTC.

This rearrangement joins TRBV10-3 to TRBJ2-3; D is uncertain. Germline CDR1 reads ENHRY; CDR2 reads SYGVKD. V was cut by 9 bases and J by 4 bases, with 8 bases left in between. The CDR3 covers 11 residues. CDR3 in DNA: TGTGCCATGGCGGCGGCAGATACGCAGTATTTT. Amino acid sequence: CAMAAADTQYF.

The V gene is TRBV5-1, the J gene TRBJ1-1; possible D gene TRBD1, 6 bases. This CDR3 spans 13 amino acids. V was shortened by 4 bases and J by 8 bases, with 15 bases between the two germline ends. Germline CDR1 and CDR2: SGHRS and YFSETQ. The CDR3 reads CASSHIAGDEAFF. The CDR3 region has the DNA TGCGCCAGCAGCCACATTGCAGGGGACGAAGCTTTCTTT. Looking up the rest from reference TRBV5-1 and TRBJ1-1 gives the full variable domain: KAGVTQTPRYLIKTRGQQVTLSCSPISGHRSVSWYQQTPGQGLQFLFEYFSETQRNKGNFPGRFSGRQFSNSRSEMNVSTLELGDSALYLCASSHIAGDEAFFGQGTRLTVV.

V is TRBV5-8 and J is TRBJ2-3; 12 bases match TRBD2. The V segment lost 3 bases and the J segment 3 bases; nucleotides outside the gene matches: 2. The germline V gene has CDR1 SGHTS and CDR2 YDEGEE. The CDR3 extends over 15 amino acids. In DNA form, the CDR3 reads TGTGCCAGCAGCTGGACTAGCGGGAAGACAGATACGCAGTATTTT. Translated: CASSWTSGKTDTQYF.

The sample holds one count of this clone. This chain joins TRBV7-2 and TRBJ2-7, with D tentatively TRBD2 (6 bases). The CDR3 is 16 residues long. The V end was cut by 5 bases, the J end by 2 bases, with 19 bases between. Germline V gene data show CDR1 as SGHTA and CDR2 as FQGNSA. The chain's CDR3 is CASSPGEVLLTYEQYF. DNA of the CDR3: TGTGCCAGCAGCCCCGGGGAGGTTCTTTTGACCTACGAGCAGTACTTC.

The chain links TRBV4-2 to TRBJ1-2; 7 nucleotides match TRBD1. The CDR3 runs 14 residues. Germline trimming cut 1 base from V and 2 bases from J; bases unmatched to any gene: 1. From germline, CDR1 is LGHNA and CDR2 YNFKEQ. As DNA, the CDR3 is TGTGCCAGCAGCCAAGCGACAGGGAACTATGGCTACACCTTC. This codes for CASSQATGNYGYTF.

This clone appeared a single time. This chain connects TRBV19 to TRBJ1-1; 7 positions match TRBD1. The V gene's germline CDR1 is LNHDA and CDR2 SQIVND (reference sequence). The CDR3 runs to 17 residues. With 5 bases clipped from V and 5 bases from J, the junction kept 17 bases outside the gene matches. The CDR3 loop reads CASSLTGFPFKETEAFF. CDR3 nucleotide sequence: TGTGCCAGTAGTCTGACAGGGTTTCCTTTCAAGGAGACTGAAGCTTTCTTT.

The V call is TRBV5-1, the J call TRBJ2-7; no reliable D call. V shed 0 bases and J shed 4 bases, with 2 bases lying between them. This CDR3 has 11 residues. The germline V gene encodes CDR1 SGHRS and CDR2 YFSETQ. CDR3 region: CASSLAYEQYF. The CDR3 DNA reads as TGCGCCAGCAGCTTGGCATACGAGCAGTACTTC.

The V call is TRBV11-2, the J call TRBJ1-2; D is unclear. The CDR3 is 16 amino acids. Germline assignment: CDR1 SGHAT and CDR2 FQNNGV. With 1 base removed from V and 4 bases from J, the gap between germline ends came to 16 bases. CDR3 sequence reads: CASSLVFDGAIYGYTF. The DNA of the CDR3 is TGTGCCAGCAGCTTAGTTTTTGACGGAGCAATCTATGGCTACACCTTC.

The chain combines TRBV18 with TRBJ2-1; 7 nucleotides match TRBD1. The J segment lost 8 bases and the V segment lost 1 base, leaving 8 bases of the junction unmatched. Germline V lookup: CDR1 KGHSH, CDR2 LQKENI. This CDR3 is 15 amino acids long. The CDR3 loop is CASSPLETGSHEQFF. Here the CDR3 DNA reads TGTGCCAGCTCACCACTGGAGACAGGGTCGCATGAGCAGTTCTTC.

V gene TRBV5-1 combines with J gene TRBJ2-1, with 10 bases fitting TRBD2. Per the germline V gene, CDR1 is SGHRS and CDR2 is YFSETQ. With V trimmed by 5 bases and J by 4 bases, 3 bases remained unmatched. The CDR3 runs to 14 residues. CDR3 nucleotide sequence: TGCGCCAGCAGTGGGACTAGCGAATACAATGAGCAGTTCTTC. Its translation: CASSGTSEYNEQFF. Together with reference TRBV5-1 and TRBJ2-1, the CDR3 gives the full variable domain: KAGVTQTPRYLIKTRGQQVTLSCSPISGHRSVSWYQQTPGQGLQFLFEYFSETQRNKGNFPGRFSGRQFSNSRSEMNVSTLELGDSALYLCASSGTSEYNEQFFGPGTRLTVL.

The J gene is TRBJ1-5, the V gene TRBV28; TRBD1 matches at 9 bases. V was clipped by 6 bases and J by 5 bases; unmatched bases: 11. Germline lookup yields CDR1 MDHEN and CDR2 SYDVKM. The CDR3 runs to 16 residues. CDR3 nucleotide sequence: TGTGCCAGCAGAAGATCCGGGACAGGGTCCGATCAGCCCCAGCATTTT. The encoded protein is CASRRSGTGSDQPQHF.

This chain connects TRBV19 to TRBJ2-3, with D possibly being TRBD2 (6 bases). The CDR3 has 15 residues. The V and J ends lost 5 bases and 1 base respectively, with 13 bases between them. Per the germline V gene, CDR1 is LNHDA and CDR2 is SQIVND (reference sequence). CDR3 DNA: TGTGCCAGTAGTTTCCTGGACTACCGCACAGATACGCAGTATTTT. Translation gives CASSFLDYRTDTQYF.

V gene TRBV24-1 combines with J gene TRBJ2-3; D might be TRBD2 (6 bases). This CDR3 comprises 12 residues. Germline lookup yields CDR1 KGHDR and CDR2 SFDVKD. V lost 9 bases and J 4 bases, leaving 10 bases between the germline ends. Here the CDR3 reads CATGGSPDTQYF. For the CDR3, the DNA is TGTGCCACCGGGGGGAGCCCAGATACGCAGTATTTT.

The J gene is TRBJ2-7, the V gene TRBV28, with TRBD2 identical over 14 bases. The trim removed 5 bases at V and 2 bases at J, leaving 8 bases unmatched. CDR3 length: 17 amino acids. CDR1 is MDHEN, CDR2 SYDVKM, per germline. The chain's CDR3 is CASSIPGLAGDTYEQYF. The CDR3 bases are TGTGCCAGCAGTATACCGGGACTAGCGGGAGACACCTACGAGCAGTACTTC.

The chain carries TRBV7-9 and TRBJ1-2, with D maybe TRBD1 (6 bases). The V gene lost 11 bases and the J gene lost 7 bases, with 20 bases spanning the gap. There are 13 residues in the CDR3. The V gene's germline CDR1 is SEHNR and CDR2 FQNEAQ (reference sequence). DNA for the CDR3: TGTGCCGGGGTAAGGGACACCCTCGGTGGCTACACCTTC. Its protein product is CAGVRDTLGGYTF.

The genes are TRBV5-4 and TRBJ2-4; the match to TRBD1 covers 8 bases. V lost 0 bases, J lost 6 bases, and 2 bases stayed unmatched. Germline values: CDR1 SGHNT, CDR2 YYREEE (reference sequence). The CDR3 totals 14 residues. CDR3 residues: CASSLAGGVNIQYF. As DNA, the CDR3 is TGTGCCAGCAGCTTGGCAGGGGGCGTAAACATTCAGTACTTC.

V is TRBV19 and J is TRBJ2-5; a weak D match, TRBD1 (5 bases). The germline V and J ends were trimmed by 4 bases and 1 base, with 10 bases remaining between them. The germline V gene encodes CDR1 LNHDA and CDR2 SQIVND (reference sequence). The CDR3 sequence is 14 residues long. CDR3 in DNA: TGTGCCAGTAGTACACAGGCGAGCCAAGAGACCCAGTACTTC. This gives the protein CASSTQASQETQYF.

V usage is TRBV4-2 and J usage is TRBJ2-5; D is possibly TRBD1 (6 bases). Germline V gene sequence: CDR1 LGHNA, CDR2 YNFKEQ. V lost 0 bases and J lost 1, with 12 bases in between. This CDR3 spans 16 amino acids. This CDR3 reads CASSQDLQGSQETQYF. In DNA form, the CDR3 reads TGTGCCAGCAGCCAAGACCTACAGGGTTCCCAAGAGACCCAGTACTTC.

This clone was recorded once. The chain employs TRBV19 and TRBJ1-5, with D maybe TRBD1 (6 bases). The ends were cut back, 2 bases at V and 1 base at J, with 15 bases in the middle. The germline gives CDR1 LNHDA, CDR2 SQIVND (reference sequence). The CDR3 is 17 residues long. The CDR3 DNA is TGTGCCAGTAGTATAACAACATTTCAGGGGAGCAATCAGCCCCAGCATTTT. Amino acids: CASSITTFQGSNQPQHF.

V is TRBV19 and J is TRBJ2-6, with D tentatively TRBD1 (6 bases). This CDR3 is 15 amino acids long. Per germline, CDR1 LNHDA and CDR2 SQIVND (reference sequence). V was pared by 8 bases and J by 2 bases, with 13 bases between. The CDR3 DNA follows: TGTGCCAGTGGAAGACAGGAGACTGGGGCCAACGTCCTGACTTTC. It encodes CASGRQETGANVLTF.

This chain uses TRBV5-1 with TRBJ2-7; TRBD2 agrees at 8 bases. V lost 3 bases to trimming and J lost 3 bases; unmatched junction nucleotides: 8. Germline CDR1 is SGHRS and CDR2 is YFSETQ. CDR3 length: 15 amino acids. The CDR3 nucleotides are TGCGCCAGCAGCTCCGGGGGTACTAGCGGCTACGAGCAGTACTTC. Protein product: CASSSGGTSGYEQYF. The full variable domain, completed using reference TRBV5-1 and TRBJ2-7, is KAGVTQTPRYLIKTRGQQVTLSCSPISGHRSVSWYQQTPGQGLQFLFEYFSETQRNKGNFPGRFSGRQFSNSRSEMNVSTLELGDSALYLCASSSGGTSGYEQYFGPGTRLTVT.

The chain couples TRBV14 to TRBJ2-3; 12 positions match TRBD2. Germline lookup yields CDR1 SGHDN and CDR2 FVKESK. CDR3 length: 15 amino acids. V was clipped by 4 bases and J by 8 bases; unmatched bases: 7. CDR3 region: CASSLTSGSTSTQYF. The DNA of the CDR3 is TGTGCCAGCAGCCTGACTAGCGGGAGCACAAGTACGCAGTATTTT.

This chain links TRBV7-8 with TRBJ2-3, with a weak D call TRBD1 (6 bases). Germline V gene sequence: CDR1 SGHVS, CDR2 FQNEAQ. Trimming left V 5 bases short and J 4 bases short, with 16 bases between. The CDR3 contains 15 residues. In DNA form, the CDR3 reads TGTGCCAGCAGCCCTACTGGACAGATATCAGATACGCAGTATTTT. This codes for CASSPTGQISDTQYF.

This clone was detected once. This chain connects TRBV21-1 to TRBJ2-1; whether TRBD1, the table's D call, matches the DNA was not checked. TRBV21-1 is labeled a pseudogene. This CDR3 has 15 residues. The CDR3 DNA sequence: TGTGCCAGCAGCAAAGGTAGGGGGTCGTACAATGAGCAGTTCTTC. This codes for CASSKGRGSYNEQFF.